This paragraph reports one T cell receptor beta chain. In the original analysis: Amplifying reference gene primers gave estimates of nucleated cell counts. The table came from immunoSEQ multiplex PCR; TCRdb's copy has only in-frame clones and leaves some out. V and J calls and clone size are those listed in that table; D and trimming were worked out from the DNA. The sample lists approximately 210,000 clones, about 86% seen once, with 0.75% to 0.95% in the top ten. Germline V gene data show CDR1 as SGHTS and CDR2 as YDEGEE. Trimming at V came to 2 bases and at J to 8 bases, leaving 4 bases not matched to a gene. This CDR3 has 15 residues. The data derive from a study of blood T cell repertoires in COVID-19. Study overall: COVID-19 samples from acute and convalescent phases originated in the United States, Italy and Spain. From T cells, B-cell-depleted T cells, or PBMCs came the material, which was cDNA or gDNA.

The receptor's source is a woman between 70 and 85 years old with acute or convalescent COVID-19. The chain recombines TRBV5-8 with TRBJ2-3; 14 bases are a match to TRBD2. The sample consisted of peripheral blood. The CDR3 DNA reads TGTGCCAGCAGCTTTGGACTAGCGGGAGGAAGTACGCAGTATTTT. Encoded protein: CASSFGLAGGSTQYF.